This entry features one T cell receptor beta chain sequence. After removal of 5 bases from V and 3 bases from J, the junction contained 11 bases not matched to a gene. The CDR3 consists of 15 residues. CDR1 and CDR2 (germline): SGHRS, YFSETQ. This specimen belongs to a study of T-cell memory formation after mild COVID-19. TCRdb re-derived calls from the 5' RACE reads in MiXCR, one entry per CDR3 protein. The sample yields under 650,000 distinct CDR3 sequences, roughly 18% seen once. V is TRBV5-1 and J is TRBJ2-7; TRBD1 matches at 7 bases. The source is an adult woman who had mild COVID-19 (a few samples of this study predate the infection). Cell type and time point are not known. The specimen was PBMCs or a T cell subset sorted from them (not recorded which). The CDR3 DNA reads as TGCGCCAGCAGTATGGGGCAGGGGGTATACTACGAGCAGTACTTC. The encoded protein is CASSMGQGVYYEQYF.